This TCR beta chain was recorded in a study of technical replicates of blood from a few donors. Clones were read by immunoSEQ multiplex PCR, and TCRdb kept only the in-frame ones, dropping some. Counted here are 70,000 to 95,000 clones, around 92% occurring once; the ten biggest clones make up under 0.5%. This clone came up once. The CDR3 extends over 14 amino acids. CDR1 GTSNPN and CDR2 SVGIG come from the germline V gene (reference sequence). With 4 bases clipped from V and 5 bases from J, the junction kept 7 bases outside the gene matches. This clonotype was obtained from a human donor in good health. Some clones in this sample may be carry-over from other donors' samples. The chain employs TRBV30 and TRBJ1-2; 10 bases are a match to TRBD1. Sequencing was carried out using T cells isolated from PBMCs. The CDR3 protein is CAWTPGQGSYGYTF. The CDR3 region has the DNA TGTGCCTGGACACCGGGACAGGGGAGTTATGGCTACACCTTC.